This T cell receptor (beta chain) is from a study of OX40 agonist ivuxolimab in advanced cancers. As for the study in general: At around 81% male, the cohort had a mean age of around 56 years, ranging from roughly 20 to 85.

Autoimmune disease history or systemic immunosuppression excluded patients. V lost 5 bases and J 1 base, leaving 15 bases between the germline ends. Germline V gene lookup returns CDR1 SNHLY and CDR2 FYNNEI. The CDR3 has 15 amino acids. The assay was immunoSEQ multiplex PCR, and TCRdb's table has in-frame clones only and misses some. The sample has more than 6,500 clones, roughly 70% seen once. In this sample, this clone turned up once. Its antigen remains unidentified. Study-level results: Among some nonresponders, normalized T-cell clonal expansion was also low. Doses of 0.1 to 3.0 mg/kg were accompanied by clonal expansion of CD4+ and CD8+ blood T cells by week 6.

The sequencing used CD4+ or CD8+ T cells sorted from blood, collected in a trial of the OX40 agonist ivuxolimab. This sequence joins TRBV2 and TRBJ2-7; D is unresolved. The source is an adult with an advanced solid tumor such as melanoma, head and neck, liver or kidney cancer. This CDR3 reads CASSPNGPKSYEQYF. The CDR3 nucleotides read TGTGCCAGCAGTCCAAACGGACCGAAATCCTACGAGCAGTACTTC.